The entry below describes one T cell receptor beta chain. CDR3 size: 14 residues. From germline, CDR1 is SGHRS and CDR2 YFSETQ. Unmatched junction bases numbered 9, after V lost 4 bases and J lost 8 bases. The method was immunoSEQ multiplex PCR; TCRdb's version includes in-frame clones alone and lacks a portion of them. This sample carries 140,000 to 150,000 clones, 84% of them seen once, and the ten largest clones take approximately 5.7%. Individuals drawn from approximately 26 US areas were about 18 to 95 years old. Clinical history as reported by participants underpinned cohort assignment. Before they entered the study, exposed participants had met a COVID-19 case within 2 weeks. The sample comes from a study of blood T cell repertoires in COVID-19.

This chain joins TRBV5-1 and TRBJ2-4, with 7 nucleotides matching TRBD1. The sample comprised PBMCs or T cells enriched from blood (not recorded which). The TCR was taken from a woman aged 45-60 years who had been exposed to COVID-19. In DNA, the CDR3 is TGCGCCAGCAGCACCAGGGGGTTTGGGGACATTCAGTACTTC. Amino acid sequence: CASSTRGFGDIQYF.